This note documents a single T cell receptor (beta chain) sequence. Antigen: not known. The sample comes from a study of cytomegalovirus exposure and HLA in healthy donors. Study-wide points: Indistinguishable V segments such as TRBV6-2 and TRBV6-3 were excluded. The number of N-insertions in an Asian-associated ancestry cluster was reportedly below the roughly 620-donor mean in a later analysis.

The CDR3 loop spans 15 amino acids. Germline lookup yields CDR1 MNHEY and CDR2 SVGAGI. V lost 1 base, J lost 5 bases, and 2 bases stayed unmatched. 13 Jbeta primers and 60 Vbeta primers were used for the PCR. Original processing methods: An analysis that came later counted 77 million or so unique TCR beta chains, some 11 million shared. Data came from immunoSEQ multiplex PCR; TCRdb stores just in-frame clones and leaves some out. V and J calls plus clone size are reproduced from that table; the DNA served to infer D and trimming. The sample lists roughly 190,000 clones; under 85% were seen once. The chain joins TRBV6-5 to TRBJ2-5; 12 positions match TRBD1. The sample comprised PBMCs. The receptor was derived from a female donor in good health and CMV-seronegative. CDR3 loop: CASSYFGTGGETQYF. The DNA of the CDR3 is TGTGCCAGCAGTTACTTTGGGACAGGGGGCGAGACCCAGTACTTC.